These 11 T cell receptor beta chains originate from one sample sequenced in a study of blood T cell repertoires in COVID-19 (dated by TCRdb to the early 2020s). The method was the immunoSEQ multiplex PCR assay. Held by TCRdb, this immuneACCESS table contains in-frame sequences only and omits some clones. Under half of the omission traces to an unresolved V gene where checked; the cause of the rest is unknown. The sample table shows roughly 290,000 clones, and approximately 89% are seen once. The ten largest clonotypes hold 6.5% to 9.5% of the sample. Specimen: peripheral blood. Source of these receptors: a woman aged 45-59 years who had recovered from COVID-19.

The CDR3 DNA reads as TGTGCCAGCAGTCAGGGAATGAACACTGAAGCTTTCTTT. The encoded protein is CASSQGMNTEAFF. The V gene is TRBV2, the J gene TRBJ1-1; perhaps TRBD1 as D (5 bases). CDR1 is SNHLY and CDR2 is FYNNEI in the germline V gene. With 5 bases removed from V and 0 bases from J, the gap between germline ends came to 7 bases. The CDR3 is 13 residues long.

The V and J genes are TRBV3-1 (or the pseudogene TRBV3-2) and TRBJ2-3, with D perhaps TRBD2 (6 bases). V shed 1 base and J shed 1 base, with 12 bases lying between them. Germline V CDR1 and CDR2: LGHDT, YNNKEL (reference sequence). This CDR3 has 16 amino acids. Here the CDR3 DNA reads TGTGCCAGCAGCCAAGCTATAGCGGAGGGCACAGATACGCAGTATTTT. Protein: CASSQAIAEGTDTQYF.

A single count supports this clone. This rearrangement joins TRBV21-1 to TRBJ2-3; whether TRBD2, the table's D call, matches the DNA was not checked. TRBV21-1 constitutes a pseudogene. The CDR3 has 14 amino acids. The CDR3 DNA reads as TGTGCCAGCATATACTTCATCGGCACAGATACGCAGTATTTT. Protein: CASIYFIGTDTQYF.

The genes are TRBV6-5 and TRBJ1-2; D is undetermined. The V end was cut by 6 bases, the J end by 10 bases, with 18 bases between. Germline V gives CDR1 MNHEY, CDR2 SVGAGI. CDR3 length: 13 residues. CDR3: CASRPDLTAFYTF. CDR3 bases: TGTGCCAGCAGGCCGGATCTCACAGCATTCTACACCTTC.

The chain employs TRBV2 and TRBJ1-4; no firm D call. Germline CDR1 SNHLY, CDR2 FYNNEI. V was trimmed by 1 base and J by 5 bases, leaving 11 bases between them. The CDR3 runs to 15 residues. CDR3 DNA sequence: TGTGCCAGCAGTGAAGATTGGGCGATGAATGAAAAACTGTTTTTT. It translates to CASSEDWAMNEKLFF.

The chain carries TRBV6-2 or TRBV6-3 and TRBJ2-2; no reliable D call. This CDR3 is 14 amino acids long. CDR1 MNHEY and CDR2 SVGEGT come from the germline V gene. V was pared by 6 bases and J by 1 base, with 9 bases between. CDR3 nucleotides: TGTGCCAGCAGGCCTCCAGGGAACACCGGGGAGCTGTTTTTT. It is translated as CASRPPGNTGELFF.

The chain carries TRBV15 and TRBJ2-2; D is unclear. The ends were cut back, 4 bases at V and 4 bases at J, with 10 bases in the middle. Germline CDR1 LNHNV, CDR2 YYDKDF (reference sequence). This CDR3 comprises 14 residues. CDR3 residues: CATSITPRTGELFF. The CDR3 coding sequence is TGTGCCACCAGCATAACCCCGCGCACCGGGGAGCTGTTTTTT.

The V call is TRBV7-6, the J call TRBJ1-1; D call uncertain. The CDR3 totals 16 residues. The germline V gene encodes CDR1 SGHVS and CDR2 FNYEAQ. Trimming shortened V by 0 bases and J by 1 base, and 12 bases separated the two germline ends. CDR3 loop: CASSLAPNLGNTEAFF. The CDR3 nucleotides read TGTGCCAGCAGCTTAGCGCCTAACCTCGGGAACACTGAAGCTTTCTTT.

This chain links TRBV5-1 with TRBJ2-6; D remains unclear. The V end lost 1 base, the J end lost 1 base, and 9 bases lay between the germline ends. Germline V CDR1 and CDR2: SGHRS, YFSETQ. The CDR3 has 16 residues. Written as DNA, the CDR3 is TGCGCCAGCAGCTTGAACTTAGATTCTGGGGCCAACGTCCTGACTTTC. Its translation is CASSLNLDSGANVLTF.

The genes are TRBV30 and TRBJ1-6; possibly TRBD1 for D (5 bases). From germline, CDR1 is GTSNPN and CDR2 SVGIG (reference sequence). The CDR3 has 14 residues. V gave up 3 bases and J gave up 10 bases, with 16 bases separating them. DNA for the CDR3: TGTGCCTGGAGCCTGATCCAGGGTACCTCACCCCTCCACTTT. Its protein product is CAWSLIQGTSPLHF. The full variable domain, in which reference TRBV30 and TRBJ1-6 provide the parts outside the CDR3, is SQTIHQWPATLVQPVGSPLSLECTVEGTSNPNLYWYRQAAGRGLQLLFYSVGIGQISSEVPQNLSASRPQDRQFILSSKKLLLSDSGFYLCAWSLIQGTSPLHFGNGTRLTVT.

The V gene is TRBV28, the J gene TRBJ1-2; D might be TRBD1 (5 bases). V lost 3 bases and J 5 bases, leaving 16 bases between the germline ends. Germline V gene lookup returns CDR1 MDHEN and CDR2 SYDVKM. The CDR3 length is 15 residues. CDR3 in DNA: TGTGCCAGCAGTTTCCGTTTCGGGGGAAGGTATGGCTACACCTTC. As protein: CASSFRFGGRYGYTF.